This TCR beta chain was sequenced for a study of T cell repertoires in cytomegalovirus infection. Study context: An indication of both CMV infection and matching HLA type came from public TCR beta signatures.

Germline-derived CDR1 and CDR2 are SEHNR and FQNEAQ (reference sequence). The CDR3 runs to 14 residues. Unmatched junction bases numbered 6, after V lost 8 bases and J lost 1 base. In this sample, this clonotype turned up a few times. The antigen is undetermined. Each CDR3 protein is one row after TCRdb ran MiXCR on the reads. This table holds some 800,000 distinct CDR3 sequences, around a third found once. This sample comprised cultured CD8+ T cells from PBMCs, obtained from culture after CMV antigen stimulation. This TCR was recovered from a human donor in good health (CMV status not recorded). Some clones in this sample may be carry-over from other donors' samples. The rearrangement joins TRBV7-9 to TRBJ1-2; 8 bases agree with TRBD1. In DNA, the CDR3 is TGTGCCAGCGGAGGGACAGGAGATAACTATGGCTACACCTTC. It is translated as CASGGTGDNYGYTF.